The rows below give T cell receptor beta chains drawn from one sample of a study of naive and memory T cell subsets. TCRdb passed the UMI-ligation and nested PCR reads through MiXCR, listing each CDR3 protein once. The sample has some 82,000 distinct CDR3 sequences, approximately 10% seen once. The material sequenced was naive CD8+ T cells from blood. The receptors stem from a human donor in good health. CDR3s include the opening cysteine and the closing phenylalanine or tryptophan. The order of the fields is D gene, V gene, clone size, J gene, CDR3 protein, CDR3 DNA. D genes are given only for firm matches. For some rows the clone size is stated as once, few or many, or as a class when expanded; others skip it.

NA	TRBV12-3/TRBV12-4	NA	TRBJ2-3	CASSPTTDTQYF	TGTGCCAGCAGTCCGACTACAGATACGCAGTATTTT
NA	TRBV9	few	TRBJ2-1	CASSHPGLRTVDEQFF	TGTGCCAGCAGCCACCCGGGATTACGCACAGTCGATGAGCAGTTCTTC
NA	TRBV6-5	few	TRBJ1-1	CASKGGNTEAFF	TGTGCCAGCAAAGGAGGGAACACTGAAGCTTTCTTT
NA	TRBV30	NA	TRBJ2-1	CAWSVGAGWVQFF	TGTGCCTGGAGTGTTGGGGCCGGCTGGGTGCAGTTCTTC
NA	TRBV24-1	NA	TRBJ2-2	CATSDLGRDTGELFF	TGTGCCACCAGTGATCTCGGCAGGGACACCGGGGAGCTGTTTTTT
NA	TRBV10-3	NA	TRBJ1-2	CAISESAGAAYGYTF	TGTGCCATCAGTGAGTCGGCAGGGGCAGCCTATGGCTACACCTTC
NA	TRBV10-3	many	TRBJ2-6	CAIRRDTPGLSSGANVLTF	TGTGCCATCCGCCGGGACACCCCCGGGTTAAGCTCTGGGGCCAACGTCCTGACTTTC
NA	TRBV2	many	TRBJ2-1	CASKGGYNEQFF	TGTGCCAGCAAGGGAGGCTACAATGAGCAGTTCTTC
TRBD1	TRBV12-5	few	TRBJ1-2	CASGSRDRDGYTF	TGTGCTAGTGGTTCCCGGGACAGGGATGGCTACACCTTC
NA	TRBV25-1	few	TRBJ2-2	CASSESSSTGELFF	TGTGCCAGCAGTGAGTCCTCAAGCACCGGGGAGCTGTTTTTT
TRBD1	TRBV6-5	many	TRBJ2-7	CASSSGTGYEQYF	TGTGCCAGCAGTTCCGGGACAGGGTACGAGCAGTACTTC
NA	TRBV20-1	few	TRBJ1-1	CSARDTILGNTEAFF	TGCAGTGCTAGAGATACGATTTTAGGGAACACTGAAGCTTTCTTT
TRBD2	TRBV20-1	few	TRBJ2-7	CSARDDEGGRYEQYF	TGCAGTGCTAGAGATGATGAGGGAGGGAGGTACGAGCAGTACTTC
NA	TRBV29-1	few	TRBJ2-7	CSVVDGYEQYF	TGCAGCGTGGTGGACGGCTACGAGCAGTACTTC
NA	TRBV4-2	many	TRBJ2-1	CASSQASRGEQFF	TGTGCCAGCAGCCAAGCGTCCAGAGGTGAGCAGTTCTTC
NA	TRBV11-2	few	TRBJ2-3	CASSLEVDTQYF	TGTGCCAGCAGCTTAGAGGTAGATACGCAGTATTTT
TRBD1	TRBV10-3	many	TRBJ1-6	CAISESGQGGNSPLHF	TGTGCCATCAGTGAGTCAGGGCAGGGGGGTAATTCACCCCTCCACTTT
NA	TRBV10-2	NA	TRBJ2-7	CASSEKQGGGREQYF	TGCGCCAGCAGTGAGAAACAGGGTGGGGGGAGGGAGCAGTACTTC
NA	TRBV28	few	TRBJ2-2	CASSLSSDGELFF	TGTGCCAGCAGTTTATCCTCGGACGGGGAGCTGTTTTTT
NA	TRBV27	many	TRBJ2-3	CASSSLDRPSTDTQYF	TGTGCCAGCAGTTCCCTCGACAGGCCGTCCACAGATACGCAGTATTTT
NA	TRBV15	few	TRBJ1-2	CATSRDGPADGYTF	TGTGCCACCAGCAGAGATGGGCCAGCTGATGGCTACACCTTC
NA	TRBV29-1	NA	TRBJ2-5	CSVEGGAWKLQETQYF	TGCAGCGTTGAAGGGGGGGCCTGGAAACTCCAAGAGACCCAGTACTTC
NA	TRBV7-9	NA	TRBJ2-1	CASSPAERLSSYNEQFF	TGTGCCAGCAGCCCAGCGGAGAGATTAAGCTCCTACAATGAGCAGTTCTTC
NA	TRBV27	few	TRBJ2-1	CASTDNPDQRNEQFF	TGTGCCAGCACCGACAATCCGGATCAGCGGAATGAGCAGTTCTTC
NA	TRBV4-1	many	TRBJ1-1	CASSPRGTEAFF	TGCGCCAGCAGCCCAAGGGGGACTGAAGCTTTCTTT
TRBD1	TRBV28	few	TRBJ2-2	CASSLSPPRDSLNSGGELFF	TGTGCCAGCAGTTTATCCCCTCCCCGGGACAGCCTAAATTCAGGCGGGGAGCTGTTTTTT
NA	TRBV10-3	NA	TRBJ1-4	CAISEEALSTNEKLFF	TGTGCCATCAGTGAAGAGGCTCTATCAACTAATGAAAAACTGTTTTTT
TRBD2	TRBV13	NA	TRBJ2-1	CASRQREVRDEQFF	TGTGCCAGCAGGCAGCGGGAGGTGCGCGATGAGCAGTTCTTC
TRBD2	TRBV6-5	many	TRBJ2-7	CASEKMAGLAGAEQYF	TGTGCCAGTGAAAAAATGGCTGGACTAGCGGGAGCGGAGCAGTACTTC
TRBD1	TRBV6-2/TRBV6-3	NA	TRBJ2-6	CASSYPPDREGFSGANVLTF	TGTGCCAGCAGTTACCCACCGGACAGGGAAGGGTTCTCTGGGGCCAACGTCCTGACTTTC
NA	TRBV4-1	few	TRBJ1-5	CASSQGTGINQPQHF	TGCGCCAGCAGCCAAGGAACGGGGATTAATCAGCCCCAACATTTT
NA	TRBV4-3	NA	TRBJ2-7	CASSQTPDGYEQYF	TGCGCCAGCAGCCAAACCCCAGACGGGTACGAGCAGTACTTC
NA	TRBV19	few	TRBJ2-1	CATTHKAYSEQFF	TGTGCCACTACCCACAAGGCTTACAGTGAGCAGTTCTTC
NA	TRBV28	NA	TRBJ1-5	CASRWGGRQPQHF	TGTGCCAGTCGATGGGGGGGCCGGCAGCCCCAGCATTTT
NA	TRBV6-5	NA	TRBJ1-2	CASSYEGQGYTF	TGTGCCAGCAGTTACGAAGGCCAAGGCTACACCTTC
TRBD1	TRBV29-1	many	TRBJ2-7	CSVGPPGQGNSYEQYF	TGCAGCGTTGGACCACCCGGACAGGGCAACTCCTACGAGCAGTACTTC
NA	TRBV12-2	many	TRBJ2-7	CASRFRSPTGTPSYEQYF	TGTGCAAGTCGCTTCCGGTCCCCGACCGGGACACCTTCCTACGAGCAGTACTTC
NA	TRBV11-2	many	TRBJ2-1	CASSHGGHNEQFF	TGTGCCAGCAGCCACGGAGGACACAATGAGCAGTTCTTC
TRBD2	TRBV29-1	NA	TRBJ2-7	CSVEAFGLGAYEQYF	TGCAGCGTTGAAGCCTTTGGACTAGGGGCCTACGAGCAGTACTTC
NA	TRBV3-1	NA	TRBJ2-5	CASSQDLGLGETQYF	TGTGCCAGCAGCCAAGATTTAGGGCTGGGGGAGACCCAGTACTTC
TRBD1	TRBV7-8	many	TRBJ2-7	CASSFRTGGSYEQYF	TGTGCCAGCAGCTTTCGGACAGGGGGCTCCTACGAGCAGTACTTC
NA	TRBV13	many	TRBJ1-4	CASSSSVGGDEKLFF	TGTGCCAGCAGCTCGAGTGTGGGGGGAGATGAAAAACTGTTTTTT
NA	TRBV19	many	TRBJ1-1	CASSLGRNTEAFF	TGTGCCAGTAGCCTTGGTAGGAACACTGAAGCTTTCTTT
TRBD1	TRBV20-1	NA	TRBJ2-1	CSAQDGTGGSNEQFF	TGCAGTGCTCAGGACGGGACAGGGGGCAGCAATGAGCAGTTCTTC
NA	TRBV7-9	few	TRBJ2-7	CASSSIGSYEQYF	TGTGCCAGCAGCTCGATCGGCTCCTACGAGCAGTACTTC
NA	TRBV7-9	NA	TRBJ2-1	CASSLGDNSYNEQFF	TGTGCCAGCAGCTTAGGCGACAACTCCTACAATGAGCAGTTCTTC
TRBD2	TRBV28	many	TRBJ2-7	CASSLVASGAYEQYF	TGTGCCAGCAGTTTGGTGGCTAGCGGAGCCTACGAGCAGTACTTC
NA	TRBV21-1	NA	TRBJ2-1	CASRPSGSPDEQFF	TGTGCCAGCAGGCCTAGCGGGAGCCCAGATGAGCAGTTCTTC
NA	TRBV29-1	many	TRBJ1-2	CSVMSGQSYGYTF	TGCAGCGTTATGTCCGGACAGAGCTATGGCTACACCTTC
NA	TRBV5-1	many	TRBJ2-7	CASSLLTVQSYEQYF	TGCGCCAGCAGCTTGTTGACGGTACAGAGCTACGAGCAGTACTTC
NA	TRBV27	few	TRBJ1-1	CASSTLNMNTEAFF	TGTGCCAGCAGTACTTTAAACATGAACACTGAAGCTTTCTTT
NA	TRBV30	few	TRBJ2-7	CAWSVPGLVRGTTYEQYF	TGTGCCTGGAGTGTACCGGGGCTCGTTCGGGGGACCACCTACGAGCAGTACTTC
NA	TRBV28	many	TRBJ2-7	CASSFGRTYEQYF	TGTGCCAGCAGTTTTGGGAGGACCTACGAGCAGTACTTC
NA	TRBV7-3	few	TRBJ2-2	CASSPQIGELFF	TGTGCCAGCAGCCCCCAGATCGGGGAGCTGTTTTTT
TRBD1	TRBV11-1	many	TRBJ2-7	CASSLDRGTYEQYF	TGTGCCAGCAGCTTAGACAGGGGAACCTACGAGCAGTACTTC
NA	TRBV4-1	NA	TRBJ2-5	CASSQDGGGNQETQYF	TGCGCCAGCAGCCAAGACGGCGGAGGCAACCAAGAGACCCAGTACTTC
NA	TRBV5-1	NA	TRBJ2-3	CASSAGTHSTDTQYF	TGCGCCAGCAGCGCCGGGACACATAGCACAGATACGCAGTATTTT
NA	TRBV3-1	many	TRBJ2-7	CASSQDRLAGTYEQYF	TGTGCCAGCAGCCAAGATCGGCTCGCGGGAACTTACGAGCAGTACTTC
NA	TRBV29-1	many	TRBJ1-1	CSASLPNTEAFF	TGCAGCGCCTCGTTGCCGAACACTGAAGCTTTCTTT
TRBD1	TRBV20-1	many	TRBJ2-7	CSAHDRAATYEQYF	TGCAGTGCTCATGACAGGGCCGCCACCTACGAGCAGTACTTC